This T cell receptor beta chain was profiled in a study of early stage breast cancer tumors. Study-wide background: Each sample averaged approximately 9.8-fold read coverage.

The repertoire was sequenced with immunoSEQ multiplex PCR; TCRdb's copy has only in-frame clones and lacks some. This sample yields roughly 56,000 clones, of which 65% to 80% are seen a single time; 3% to 3.5% belongs to the top ten. Concerning this clone itself: Its antigen is not known.

Germline loops: CDR1 SGHDT, CDR2 YYEEEE. The V end was cut by 5 bases, the J end by 7 bases, with 18 bases between. CDR3 length equals 14 residues. Whole-study results and caveats: Compared with adjacent normal breast tissue, tumors showed around 2.7-fold greater T cell density and higher clonality. Commonly generated sequences made up most enriched TCRB sequences shared between patients.

The source material was blood. V usage is TRBV5-6 and J usage is TRBJ1-2; D perhaps matches TRBD1 (5 bases). The source of this sequence is a person in their twenties or thirties with breast cancer. The CDR3 DNA follows: TGTGCCAGCAGGGCCCCTTTAGGGGCTGCTGGCTACACCTTC. Amino acid sequence: CASRAPLGAAGYTF.